The rows below give T cell receptor beta chains drawn from one sample of a study of technical replicates of blood from several donors. Generated by immunoSEQ multiplex PCR, the TCRdb table keeps only in-frame clones and is missing some. The table lists roughly 45,000 clones, about 94% of them singletons. The sequenced sample was PBMCs. These receptors came from a human donor in good health. Some clones in this sample may be carry-over from other donors' samples. Both conserved end residues are part of each CDR3. Fields, in order: J gene, D gene, V gene, clone size, CDR3 protein, CDR3 DNA. The D gene is left open where the match is weak. Clone size appears in some rows only: once, few, many, or a class for an expanded clone.

J gene: TRBJ1-6; D gene: TRBD1; V gene: TRBV5-4; clone size: .; CDR3 protein: CASSLASDRVVNSPLHF; CDR3 DNA: TGTGCCAGCAGCTTGGCTTCTGACAGGGTAGTGAATTCACCCCTCCACTTT
J gene: TRBJ1-1; D gene: TRBD1; V gene: TRBV13; clone size: once; CDR3 protein: CASRTMGQMNTEAFF; CDR3 DNA: TGTGCCAGCAGGACTATGGGACAGATGAACACTGAAGCTTTCTTT
J gene: TRBJ1-6; D gene: .; V gene: TRBV5-4; clone size: once; CDR3 protein: CASSPSRGGSYNSPLHF; CDR3 DNA: TGTGCCAGCAGCCCCTCTCGGGGAGGCTCCTATAATTCACCCCTCCACTTT
J gene: TRBJ2-7; D gene: TRBD1; V gene: TRBV5-6; clone size: .; CDR3 protein: CASSRQGYEQYF; CDR3 DNA: TGTGCCAGCAGCCGACAGGGGTACGAGCAGTACTTC
J gene: TRBJ1-4; D gene: TRBD1; V gene: TRBV19; clone size: .; CDR3 protein: CASTQGGEIGKLFF; CDR3 DNA: TGTGCCAGTACACAGGGGGGCGAAATCGGAAAACTGTTTTTT
J gene: TRBJ2-1; D gene: .; V gene: TRBV6-6; clone size: .; CDR3 protein: CASSYGGANGEQFF; CDR3 DNA: TGTGCCAGCAGTTACGGCGGAGCAAACGGTGAGCAGTTCTTC
J gene: TRBJ2-5; D gene: TRBD2; V gene: TRBV30; clone size: .; CDR3 protein: CAWSGRARETQYF; CDR3 DNA: TGTGCCTGGAGCGGGAGGGCCAGAGAGACCCAGTACTTC
J gene: TRBJ1-5; D gene: .; V gene: TRBV5-1; clone size: .; CDR3 protein: CASIGGISQPQHF; CDR3 DNA: TGCGCCAGCATAGGAGGGATATCTCAGCCCCAGCATTTT
J gene: TRBJ2-1; D gene: TRBD2; V gene: TRBV5-4; clone size: .; CDR3 protein: CASTSGGVPSSYNEQFF; CDR3 DNA: TGTGCCAGCACTAGCGGGGGGGTCCCCAGCTCCTACAATGAGCAGTTCTTC
J gene: TRBJ2-1; D gene: TRBD1; V gene: TRBV6-5; clone size: once; CDR3 protein: CASQGNNEQFF; CDR3 DNA: TGTGCCTCACAGGGGAACAATGAGCAGTTCTTC
J gene: TRBJ1-2; D gene: .; V gene: TRBV7-2; clone size: .; CDR3 protein: CASSVGHAYGYTF; CDR3 DNA: TGTGCCAGCAGCGTTGGACATGCCTATGGCTACACCTTC
J gene: TRBJ1-1; D gene: .; V gene: TRBV30; clone size: .; CDR3 protein: CAWSRRIGVRAFF; CDR3 DNA: TGTGCCTGGAGTCGCCGCATCGGGGTGCGGGCTTTCTTT
J gene: TRBJ2-3; D gene: TRBD2; V gene: TRBV10-2; clone size: .; CDR3 protein: CASSAVGLAGADTQYF; CDR3 DNA: TGCGCCAGCAGTGCGGTTGGACTAGCGGGAGCAGATACGCAGTATTTT
J gene: TRBJ2-1; D gene: .; V gene: TRBV9; clone size: once; CDR3 protein: CASSAGSGVSSYNEQFF; CDR3 DNA: TGTGCCAGCAGCGCGGGGTCTGGAGTGAGCTCCTACAATGAGCAGTTCTTC
J gene: TRBJ2-2; D gene: .; V gene: TRBV7-9; clone size: .; CDR3 protein: CASSPGTNTGELFF; CDR3 DNA: TGTGCCAGCAGCCCCGGGACGAACACCGGGGAGCTGTTTTTT
J gene: TRBJ2-5; D gene: .; V gene: TRBV7-6; clone size: .; CDR3 protein: CASSEDYKETQYF; CDR3 DNA: TGTGCCAGCAGCGAGGACTATAAAGAGACCCAGTACTTC
J gene: TRBJ2-7; D gene: .; V gene: TRBV7-2; clone size: once; CDR3 protein: CASSRTAGQSYEQYF; CDR3 DNA: TGTGCCAGCAGCCGAACGGCGGGCCAATCCTACGAGCAGTACTTC
J gene: TRBJ2-7; D gene: TRBD1; V gene: TRBV11-1; clone size: .; CDR3 protein: CASSPDRGLYEQYF; CDR3 DNA: TGTGCCAGCAGCCCAGACAGGGGATTGTACGAGCAGTACTTC
J gene: TRBJ2-7; D gene: .; V gene: TRBV6-5; clone size: .; CDR3 protein: CASSYYRSYEQYF; CDR3 DNA: TGTGCCAGCAGTTACTACAGATCCTACGAGCAGTACTTC
J gene: TRBJ2-3; D gene: TRBD1; V gene: TRBV10-3; clone size: .; CDR3 protein: CAILGTGKLNTQYF; CDR3 DNA: TGTGCCATCCTCGGGACAGGGAAACTAAATACGCAGTATTTT
J gene: TRBJ1-6; D gene: .; V gene: TRBV7-9; clone size: .; CDR3 protein: CASSLEGASPLHF; CDR3 DNA: TGTGCCAGCAGCTTAGAGGGAGCGTCACCCCTCCACTTT
J gene: TRBJ1-2; D gene: TRBD1; V gene: TRBV4-1; clone size: .; CDR3 protein: CASSQGSPGQGSGYTF; CDR3 DNA: TGCGCCAGCAGCCAAGGGAGTCCGGGACAGGGGTCTGGCTACACCTTC
J gene: TRBJ2-5; D gene: .; V gene: TRBV19; clone size: .; CDR3 protein: CASREVLQETQYF; CDR3 DNA: TGTGCCAGTAGGGAGGTTTTACAAGAGACCCAGTACTTC
J gene: TRBJ2-7; D gene: .; V gene: TRBV4-3; clone size: .; CDR3 protein: CASSQAGVGYEQYF; CDR3 DNA: TGCGCCAGCAGCCAAGCGGGGGTGGGCTACGAGCAGTACTTC
J gene: TRBJ1-3; D gene: .; V gene: TRBV4-1; clone size: .; CDR3 protein: CASSQLRVSGNTIYF; CDR3 DNA: TGCGCCAGCAGCCAACTCAGGGTTTCTGGAAACACCATATATTTT
J gene: TRBJ2-1; D gene: .; V gene: TRBV4-3; clone size: .; CDR3 protein: CASSRGERTSNNEQFF; CDR3 DNA: TGCGCCAGCAGCCGGGGAGAGCGGACTTCGAACAATGAGCAGTTCTTC
J gene: TRBJ2-3; D gene: TRBD2; V gene: TRBV4-2; clone size: once; CDR3 protein: CASSPSGTSGRTDTQYF; CDR3 DNA: TGTGCCAGCAGCCCGTCCGGGACTAGCGGCCGCACAGATACGCAGTATTTT
J gene: TRBJ2-5; D gene: .; V gene: TRBV7-8; clone size: .; CDR3 protein: CASTNNPGSSETQYF; CDR3 DNA: TGTGCCAGCACCAATAACCCAGGAAGCTCGGAGACCCAGTACTTC
J gene: TRBJ2-3; D gene: .; V gene: TRBV12-1; clone size: .; CDR3 protein: CASSCMTSGRGTDTQYF; CDR3 DNA: TGTGCCAGCAGCTGCATGACTAGCGGGAGAGGGACAGATACGCAGTATTTT
J gene: TRBJ2-7; D gene: TRBD2; V gene: TRBV5-4; clone size: once; CDR3 protein: CASSLLAGDYEQYF; CDR3 DNA: TGTGCCAGCAGCTTACTAGCGGGAGACTACGAGCAGTACTTC
J gene: TRBJ2-3; D gene: .; V gene: TRBV11-2; clone size: .; CDR3 protein: CASSLVGSPLDTQYF; CDR3 DNA: TGTGCCAGCAGCTTAGTGGGCTCCCCCTTGGATACGCAGTATTTT
J gene: TRBJ2-2; D gene: .; V gene: TRBV27; clone size: .; CDR3 protein: CASSSRGRAGELFF; CDR3 DNA: TGTGCCAGCAGTAGCAGGGGAAGGGCCGGGGAGCTGTTTTTT
J gene: TRBJ1-6; D gene: .; V gene: TRBV6-5; clone size: .; CDR3 protein: CASSYAGKNSPLHF; CDR3 DNA: TGTGCCAGCAGTTACGCGGGAAAAAATTCACCCCTCCACTTT
J gene: TRBJ2-7; D gene: TRBD2; V gene: TRBV20-1; clone size: .; CDR3 protein: CSLYGTSMQYF; CDR3 DNA: TGCAGTCTATACGGGACTAGTATGCAGTACTTC
J gene: TRBJ1-2; D gene: TRBD1; V gene: TRBV7-9; clone size: .; CDR3 protein: CASSPGTGNGYGYTF; CDR3 DNA: TGTGCCAGCAGCCCTGGGACAGGGAACGGCTATGGCTACACCTTC
J gene: TRBJ1-2; D gene: TRBD1; V gene: TRBV2; clone size: .; CDR3 protein: CASRGQGAFYGYTF; CDR3 DNA: TGTGCCAGCAGAGGACAGGGGGCATTCTATGGCTACACCTTC
J gene: TRBJ1-2; D gene: .; V gene: TRBV4-3; clone size: .; CDR3 protein: CASSPGEGPWWGYTF; CDR3 DNA: TGCGCCAGCAGCCCTGGGGAGGGGCCCTGGTGGGGCTACACCTTC
J gene: TRBJ1-4; D gene: .; V gene: TRBV6-5; clone size: .; CDR3 protein: CASSPREGEKLFF; CDR3 DNA: TGTGCCAGCAGCCCACGGGAAGGGGAAAAACTGTTTTTT
J gene: TRBJ1-5; D gene: .; V gene: TRBV11-2; clone size: .; CDR3 protein: CASSLEGGSGPQHF; CDR3 DNA: TGTGCCAGCAGCTTAGAAGGGGGAAGCGGGCCCCAGCATTTT
J gene: TRBJ2-2; D gene: TRBD1; V gene: TRBV7-2; clone size: .; CDR3 protein: CASNRGQGNGELFF; CDR3 DNA: TGTGCCAGCAACCGGGGACAGGGGAACGGGGAGCTGTTTTTT
J gene: TRBJ2-3; D gene: .; V gene: TRBV7-2; clone size: .; CDR3 protein: CASSLGQGRTDTQYF; CDR3 DNA: TGTGCCAGCAGCTTAGGGCAGGGTAGGACAGATACGCAGTATTTT
J gene: TRBJ2-7; D gene: .; V gene: TRBV5-1; clone size: .; CDR3 protein: CASSLVAGSYEQYF; CDR3 DNA: TGCGCCAGCAGCTTGGTGGCAGGGTCCTACGAGCAGTACTTC
J gene: TRBJ1-5; D gene: .; V gene: TRBV6-1; clone size: .; CDR3 protein: CASSRAGVQPQHF; CDR3 DNA: TGTGCCAGCAGCCGGGCAGGGGTTCAGCCCCAGCATTTT
J gene: TRBJ2-4; D gene: TRBD1; V gene: TRBV11-2; clone size: .; CDR3 protein: CASRPGQGSKNIQYF; CDR3 DNA: TGTGCCAGCAGACCCGGACAGGGTTCCAAAAACATTCAGTACTTC
J gene: TRBJ1-2; D gene: TRBD1; V gene: TRBV27; clone size: once; CDR3 protein: CASSSQGAWGYTF; CDR3 DNA: TGTGCCAGCAGTTCACAGGGGGCTTGGGGCTACACCTTC
J gene: TRBJ1-4; D gene: .; V gene: TRBV6-1; clone size: .; CDR3 protein: CASLYVTGTNEKLFF; CDR3 DNA: TGTGCCAGCCTATACGTCACCGGTACTAATGAAAAACTGTTTTTT
J gene: TRBJ2-1; D gene: TRBD1; V gene: TRBV7-2; clone size: .; CDR3 protein: CASSLGGQGGDEQFF; CDR3 DNA: TGTGCCAGCAGCTTAGGGGGACAGGGTGGGGATGAGCAGTTCTTC
J gene: TRBJ2-3; D gene: .; V gene: TRBV5-1; clone size: once; CDR3 protein: CASSEGDFTDTQYF; CDR3 DNA: TGCGCCAGCAGCGAGGGGGATTTCACAGATACGCAGTATTTT
J gene: TRBJ2-5; D gene: TRBD2; V gene: TRBV7-8; clone size: .; CDR3 protein: CASSLGLAGLETQYF; CDR3 DNA: TGTGCCAGCAGCTTAGGGCTAGCGGGGCTGGAGACCCAGTACTTC
J gene: TRBJ2-1; D gene: .; V gene: TRBV7-9; clone size: .; CDR3 protein: CASSSGASTYNEQFF; CDR3 DNA: TGTGCCAGCAGCTCCGGAGCCTCCACCTACAATGAGCAGTTCTTC
J gene: TRBJ2-5; D gene: TRBD2; V gene: TRBV25-1; clone size: .; CDR3 protein: CASSRLAGAEETQYF; CDR3 DNA: TGTGCCAGCAGTAGACTAGCGGGGGCGGAGGAGACCCAGTACTTC
J gene: TRBJ2-7; D gene: .; V gene: TRBV4-1; clone size: .; CDR3 protein: CASSQEGLGEQYF; CDR3 DNA: TGCGCCAGCAGCCAAGAGGGGCTTGGGGAGCAGTACTTC
J gene: TRBJ1-1; D gene: TRBD1; V gene: TRBV7-6; clone size: few; CDR3 protein: CASSAGGLRGARLNTEAFF; CDR3 DNA: TGTGCCAGCAGCGCAGGGGGTCTTCGGGGAGCCCGACTGAACACTGAAGCTTTCTTT
J gene: TRBJ1-1; D gene: .; V gene: TRBV6-6; clone size: .; CDR3 protein: CASSYDRDIGSTEAFF; CDR3 DNA: TGTGCCAGCAGTTACGACCGGGACATCGGTAGCACTGAAGCTTTCTTT
J gene: TRBJ2-3; D gene: .; V gene: TRBV4-2; clone size: .; CDR3 protein: CASSQAFTDTQYF; CDR3 DNA: TGTGCCAGCAGCCAGGCATTCACAGATACGCAGTATTTT